Listed below are T cell receptor beta chains from one sample, sequenced in a study of CD8 T cells in Susac syndrome. TCRdb independently ran MiXCR on the immunoSEQ multiplex PCR reads; one entry per CDR3 protein. The repertoire has 170,000 or so distinct CDR3 sequences, around 94% of them found once; the top ten carry 0.1% to 0.12%. Source material: CD4+ T cells from PBMCs. These receptors were taken from a human donor with Susac syndrome. The CDR3 runs from the conserved cysteine through the conserved F or W. Fields, in order: CDR3 length, clone size, J gene, D gene, V gene, CDR3 DNA, CDR3 protein. The D gene is left open where the match is weak. Not all rows give a size; the values are once, few, many and, for expanded clones, a class.

>13|.|TRBJ2-5|.|TRBV27
TGTGCCAGCAGTTTATTCGTGCGCGAGACCCAGTACTTC
CASSLFVRETQYF
>15|.|TRBJ2-7|.|TRBV6-2/TRBV6-3
TGTGCCAGCAGTGGGTCAGGGGAATTTGGATACGAGCAGTACTTC
CASSGSGEFGYEQYF
>15|.|TRBJ1-1|.|TRBV27
TGTGCCAGCAGTTTAGAGCGGACAGCTAACACTGAAGCTTTCTTT
CASSLERTANTEAFF
>13|.|TRBJ1-2|TRBD1|TRBV6-6
TGTGCCAGCAGGGAACAGGGGCTGGGTGGCTACACCTTC
CASREQGLGGYTF
>13|.|TRBJ1-3|.|TRBV12-3/TRBV12-4
TGTGCCAGCAGGGGGTACTCTGGAAACACCATATATTTT
CASRGYSGNTIYF
>12|.|TRBJ2-5|.|TRBV5-4
TGTGCCAGCAGCACGGGGGACTGGCCCCAGTACTTC
CASSTGDWPQYF
>15|.|TRBJ1-2|.|TRBV7-2
TGTGCCAGCAGCCCGCTGATGCAGGAACGATGGGGCTACACCTTC
CASSPLMQERWGYTF
>14|.|TRBJ2-3|TRBD1|TRBV20-1
TGCAGTGCTCGCCGGGACAGGGGTTCAGATACGCAGTATTTT
CSARRDRGSDTQYF
>15|.|TRBJ2-1|TRBD1|TRBV7-2
TGTGCCAGCAGCTGGGGACAGGGACTCTACAATGAGCAGTTCTTC
CASSWGQGLYNEQFF
>15|.|TRBJ2-2|TRBD1|TRBV14
TGTGCCAGCAGCCAAAGACAGGGCAACACCGGGGAGCTGTTTTTT
CASSQRQGNTGELFF
>15|.|TRBJ2-3|TRBD1|TRBV5-1
TGCGCCAGCAGCAGGACAGGGGGGAAAGGAGATACGCAGTATTTT
CASSRTGGKGDTQYF
>14|once|TRBJ2-1|.|TRBV7-7
TGTGCTAGCAGCTTAGTTGGGGGGTCGGATGAGCAGTTCTTC
CASSLVGGSDEQFF
>14|.|TRBJ2-7|.|TRBV5-1
TGCGCCAGCAGCCCGGGGAGTTTAGGCAACGAGCAGTACTTC
CASSPGSLGNEQYF
>14|.|TRBJ1-2|.|TRBV2
TGTGCCAGCAGTGAACCGGCAGGGGTCTTAGGCTACACCTTC
CASSEPAGVLGYTF
>14|.|TRBJ1-1|TRBD1|TRBV5-1
TGCGCCAGCAGCTTGCAGGGGGTAGGAACTGAAGCTTTCTTT
CASSLQGVGTEAFF
>12|.|TRBJ1-1|.|TRBV19
TGTGCCAGTAGTAGGGGGTGGACTGAAGCTTTCTTT
CASSRGWTEAFF
>14|.|TRBJ2-5|TRBD1|TRBV6-6
TGTGCCAGCAGTTACGTGGACAGGGGACAGACCCAGTACTTC
CASSYVDRGQTQYF
>14|.|TRBJ1-4|.|TRBV3-1
TGTGCCAGCAGCCAGGAGGGGAGTCGCGAAAAACTGTTTTTT
CASSQEGSREKLFF
>16|once|TRBJ2-6|.|TRBV10-2
TGCGCCAGCAGTGAGCGTGGCGCGTCTGGGGCCAACGTCCTGACTTTC
CASSERGASGANVLTF
>13|.|TRBJ1-2|.|TRBV20-1
TGCAGTGCTAGCCGCAGGGTGGATTCTGGCTACACCTTC
CSASRRVDSGYTF
>15|once|TRBJ1-1|TRBD1|TRBV19
TGTGCCAGTAGTTCCAGACAGGGGCTGAACACTGAAGCTTTCTTT
CASSSRQGLNTEAFF
>13|.|TRBJ1-1|.|TRBV5-6
TGTGCCAGCAGCATCTTAGACAACACTGAAGCTTTCTTT
CASSILDNTEAFF
>12|.|TRBJ2-5|.|TRBV11-2
TGTGCCAGCAGCGAGTGGCAAGAGACCCAGTACTTC
CASSEWQETQYF
>14|.|TRBJ1-2|.|TRBV29-1
TGCAGCGTTGAAGCCGAGTGGTCCAACTATGGCTACACCTTC
CSVEAEWSNYGYTF
>12|.|TRBJ2-5|.|TRBV5-1
TGCGCCAGCAGCTTAATCCAAGAGACCCAGTACTTC
CASSLIQETQYF
>11|.|TRBJ2-5|.|TRBV21-1
TGTGCCAGAAGGGCCCAAGGGACCCAGTACTTC
CARRAQGTQYF
>13|.|TRBJ1-2|TRBD1|TRBV6-6
TGTGCCAGCAGTCGGGACAGTTCAGGTGGCTACACCTTC
CASSRDSSGGYTF
>15|.|TRBJ1-6|.|TRBV5-4
TGTGCCAGCAGCCGCTCGTCCGGGGGAGATTCACCCCTCCACTTT
CASSRSSGGDSPLHF
>13|once|TRBJ1-2|.|TRBV29-1
TGCAGCGTTGATTGGGATGGTAGGGGTGGCTACACCTTC
CSVDWDGRGGYTF
>14|few|TRBJ2-7|.|TRBV5-5
TGTGCCAGCAGCCTGACAGGTATGACCTACGAGCAGTACTTC
CASSLTGMTYEQYF
>15|once|TRBJ1-5|.|TRBV19
TGTGCCAGTAGTAGGGTTCTGGGATTCAACCAGCCCCAGCATTTT
CASSRVLGFNQPQHF
>14|.|TRBJ2-7|.|TRBV20-1
TGCAGTGCTAGTCTGGCGAGGGGAACGGGCGAGCAGTACTTC
CSASLARGTGEQYF
>14|.|TRBJ2-7|.|TRBV4-1
TGCGCCAGCAGCCAAGATTGGGTCGGAGTAAGGTTGTCCTTC
CASSQDWVGVRLSF
>16|.|TRBJ2-2|.|TRBV9
TGTGCCAGCAGGATAGGCGCCTCGGGTAACACCGGGGAGCTGTTTTTT
CASRIGASGNTGELFF
>15|.|TRBJ1-3|.|TRBV30
TGTGCCTGGAGGGCCAACAGCTACTCTGGAAACACCATATATTTT
CAWRANSYSGNTIYF
>13|once|TRBJ2-1|.|TRBV4-3
TGCGCCAGCAGCCAAGATCGCCGCTATGAGCAGTTCTTC
CASSQDRRYEQFF
>13|.|TRBJ1-4|TRBD1|TRBV7-2
TGTGCCAGCAGCGAAGGACAGGGTGAAAAACTGTTTTTT
CASSEGQGEKLFF
>11|.|TRBJ1-2|.|TRBV29-1
TGCAGCGTCAACAGGTGGTATGGCTACACCTTC
CSVNRWYGYTF
>13|once|TRBJ1-2|.|TRBV10-2
TGCGCCAGCAGGCCAGGCAGGGAGGGTGGCTACACCTTC
CASRPGREGGYTF
>11|.|TRBJ2-7|.|TRBV6-2/TRBV6-3
TGTGCCAGCACCGACGGGTACGAGCAGTACTTC
CASTDGYEQYF
>14|.|TRBJ2-5|.|TRBV30
TGTGCCTGGATTAGGGACACCCCACAAGAGACCCAGTACTTC
CAWIRDTPQETQYF
>15|.|TRBJ2-1|TRBD1|TRBV5-1
TGCGCCAGCAGCTTGGCGGGGACAGGGTACAATGAGCAGTTCTTC
CASSLAGTGYNEQFF
>13|.|TRBJ1-5|.|TRBV27
TGTGCCAGCAGTTTAGGCAGGCACCAGCCCCAGCATTTT
CASSLGRHQPQHF
>14|.|TRBJ1-2|TRBD1|TRBV10-3
TGTGCCATCAGTGTTGGGACAGGGGGCTATGGCTACACCTTC
CAISVGTGGYGYTF
>12|.|TRBJ1-6|.|TRBV2
TGTGCCAGCAGCGGGATGTATTCACCCCTCCACTTT
CASSGMYSPLHF
>14|.|TRBJ1-1|.|TRBV25-1
TGTGCCAGCAGTAAGGGGCAGATGAACACTGAAGCTTTCTTT
CASSKGQMNTEAFF
>13|.|TRBJ1-2|.|TRBV29-1
TGCAGCGTTGGCGGGAGGGAGACCTCCGGCTACACCTTC
CSVGGRETSGYTF
>15|.|TRBJ2-1|TRBD2|TRBV12-3/TRBV12-4
TGTGCCAGCAGTCCGGGGGGGGGCGGCTACAATGAGCAGTTCTTC
CASSPGGGGYNEQFF
>11|.|TRBJ1-1|.|TRBV20-1
TGCAGTGGTGTGCAGCCTAAAGAAGCTTTCTTT
CSGVQPKEAFF
>15|.|TRBJ2-1|TRBD2|TRBV6-1
TGTGCCAGCAGTGGGACTAGCGGGGGAAGCGTTGAGCAGTTCTTC
CASSGTSGGSVEQFF
>12|.|TRBJ2-7|.|TRBV27
TGTGCCAGCAGTCCCCACCCCTACGAGCAGTACTTC
CASSPHPYEQYF
>13|once|TRBJ2-1|.|TRBV2
TGTGCCAGCACTTGGACTATTGGCAATGAGCAGTTCTTC
CASTWTIGNEQFF
>15|.|TRBJ2-3|.|TRBV5-1
TGCGCCAGCAGCTTTAGCGGATCAAGCACAGATACGCAGTATTTT
CASSFSGSSTDTQYF
>13|.|TRBJ2-7|TRBD1|TRBV10-3
TGTGCCATCAGCGGACAGGGGGCAGGGGAGCAGTACTTC
CAISGQGAGEQYF
>13|.|TRBJ2-3|.|TRBV20-1
TGCAGTGCTAGAGGGCTAGACGGGGATACGCAGTATTTT
CSARGLDGDTQYF